This TCR beta chain emerged from a study of cytomegalovirus exposure and HLA in healthy donors. Findings of the study overall: A later analysis found TCR association rates differed by HLA locus, highest for DRB1 and lowest for HLA-C.

Comments on this clone: Antigen unknown.

The PCR had 60 Vbeta and 13 Jbeta primers. TCRdb's copy holds only in-frame clones and misses some; the assay was immunoSEQ multiplex PCR. Here the sample spans approximately 160,000 clones, around 79% being singletons. With 6 bases clipped from V and 4 bases from J, the junction kept 2 bases outside the gene matches. Looked up from germline, CDR1 is MNHEY and CDR2 is SMNVEV (reference sequence). This CDR3 region has 15 residues. Sequenced input: PBMCs. The receptor was derived from a man younger than 35 in good health and CMV-seronegative. The chain combines TRBV27 with TRBJ2-1; 14 bases align to TRBD2. CDR3 sequence: CASSGLAGGYNEQFF. Written as DNA, the CDR3 is TGTGCCAGCAGCGGACTAGCGGGAGGTTACAATGAGCAGTTCTTC.